The present TCR beta chain was sequenced within a study of molecular identifiers for immune sequencing clone quantification. Study details: Across replicate runs, RNA obtained from around 20,000 or 100,000 naive CD8 cells was divided into five, with four undergoing sequencing.

Bulk TCR libraries were made with methods that had been previously described and with listed TCR primers. MiXCR, run by TCRdb on the PCR reads, gives a single entry per CDR3 protein. This table has approximately 670,000 distinct CDR3 sequences, 15% to 20% appearing once. Findings and caveats of the study: Jurkat TCR RNA spiked in from one cell (amid 960,000 or so naive cells) was reportedly detectable. Molecules of identical TCR sharing a barcode could underestimate highly expanded clone sizes.

Germline V gene sequence: CDR1 KGHDR, CDR2 SFDVKD. CDR3 size: 13 residues. With 4 bases removed from V and 3 bases from J, the gap between germline ends came to 6 bases. This clonotype was picked up many times. As yet, its antigen is unknown. The receptor was derived from a human donor in good health. Some libraries in this study had Jurkat cell RNA spiked in. The material sequenced was naive CD8+ T cells from blood, with Jurkat cell RNA spiked in. Specified subset: FACS-sorted CD8+CD4-CCR7+CD45RA+ naive T cells. J is TRBJ1-3 and V is TRBV24-1, with unresolved D. CDR3 protein: CATSEPNGNTIYF. The CDR3 bases are TGTGCCACCAGTGAGCCGAATGGAAACACCATATATTTT.